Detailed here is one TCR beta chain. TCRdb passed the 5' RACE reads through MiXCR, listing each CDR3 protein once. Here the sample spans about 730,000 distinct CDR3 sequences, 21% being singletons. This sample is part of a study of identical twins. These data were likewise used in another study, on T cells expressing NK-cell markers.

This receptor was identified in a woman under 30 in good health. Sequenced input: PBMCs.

The CDR3 DNA reads TGCAGTGCTTGGCTATCCTACTCCTACAATGAGCAGTTCTTC. Amino acid sequence: CSAWLSYSYNEQFF. This chain joins TRBV20-1 and TRBJ2-1; no reliable D call. Germline-derived CDR1 and CDR2 are DFQATT and SNEGSKA (reference sequence). The CDR3 is 14 residues long. Trimming left V 5 bases short and J 0 bases short, with 11 bases between.